One and the same sample provided the 9 T cell receptor beta chains below, sequenced in a study of cytomegalovirus exposure and HLA in healthy donors (dated by TCRdb to 2016 to 2017). The protocol used for the library was the immunoSEQ multiplex PCR assay. For the multiplex PCR, a mixture combining 60 forward primers for TCR Vbeta segments and 13 reverse primers for TCR Jbeta segments was used. TCRdb took this table from immuneACCESS and kept in-frame rearrangements with V and J called. Such tables lack part of the clones; where checked against another copy, unresolved V genes explain under half of the gap, and the rest is unexplained. The table for this sample lists about 190,000 clones; more than 75% of them were counted only once. The ten largest clones take up over 1% of the sample. The sample was PBMCs. All receptors derive from a man aged 30 to 45 in good health and CMV-seronegative.

The chain combines TRBV5-4 with TRBJ2-2; D may be TRBD1 (6 bases). V lost 4 bases and J 1 base, leaving 20 bases between the germline ends. Germline V gene sequence: CDR1 SGHNT, CDR2 YYREEE (reference sequence). CDR3 size: 18 residues. The CDR3: CASSRSPWTDRNTGELFF. In DNA form, the CDR3 reads TGTGCCAGCAGCCGATCCCCCTGGACAGATCGGAACACCGGGGAGCTGTTTTTT.

The chain combines TRBV6-5 with TRBJ2-1, with 8 bases that match TRBD2. Germline assignment: CDR1 MNHEY and CDR2 SVGAGI. The CDR3 runs to 15 residues. Losses at the gene ends were 5 bases for V and 5 bases for J; bases not matched to a gene: 8. CDR3 sequence (DNA): TGTGCCAGCAGTCAGGGACTAGTTAGCCACAATGAGCAGTTCTTC. This translates into CASSQGLVSHNEQFF.

Concerning this clone: A read error is possible here, since a much larger clone lies one base away. The rearrangement joins TRBV5-1 to TRBJ1-1; D is ambiguous. Trimming shortened V by 1 base and J by 1 base, and 5 bases separated the two germline ends. CDR1 is SGHRS and CDR2 is YFSETQ in the germline V gene. This CDR3 region has 13 residues. CDR3 in DNA: TGCGCCAGCAGCTTGACAGCGAACACTGAAGCTTTCTTT. As protein: CASSLTANTEAFF. Full variable domain (outside the CDR3, taken from reference TRBV5-1 and TRBJ1-1): KAGVTQTPRYLIKTRGQQVTLSCSPISGHRSVSWYQQTPGQGLQFLFEYFSETQRNKGNFPGRFSGRQFSNSRSEMNVSTLELGDSALYLCASSLTANTEAFFGQGTRLTVV.

This clone came up a few times. J is TRBJ2-2 and V is TRBV19; 8 nucleotides agree with TRBD1. The V segment lost 4 bases and the J segment 1 base; nucleotides outside the gene matches: 5. Germline values: CDR1 LNHDA, CDR2 SQIVND (reference sequence). There are 16 residues in the CDR3. The CDR3 DNA reads TGTGCCAGTAGTACCTTGACAGGGGAGAACACCGGGGAGCTGTTTTTT. It yields the protein CASSTLTGENTGELFF.

The CDR3 sequence: CASRGIYSNQPQHF. The CDR3 DNA is TGTGCCAGCCGGGGAATTTATAGCAATCAGCCCCAGCATTTT. The chain employs TRBV6-1 and TRBJ1-5; unclear D gene. Trimming removed 8 bases from V and 0 bases from J, with 11 bases in between. This CDR3 is built from 14 residues. Germline V gene data show CDR1 as MNHNS and CDR2 as SASEGT.

The chain recombines TRBV10-3 with TRBJ2-7; 12 bases are shared with TRBD2. V gave up 0 bases and J gave up 0 bases; unmatched junction bases: 3. This CDR3 region has 17 residues. Germline assignment: CDR1 ENHRY and CDR2 SYGVKD. The CDR3 reads CAISESRTSGNSYEQYF. The CDR3 nucleotides are TGTGCCATCAGTGAGTCAAGGACTAGCGGGAACTCCTACGAGCAGTACTTC.

Concerning this clone itself: Additional DNA sequences in this sample encode the identical CDR3. V gene TRBV14 combines with J gene TRBJ1-1; no firm D call. The CDR3 runs to 13 residues. V lost 0 bases and J lost 1, with 3 bases in between. From germline, CDR1 is SGHDN and CDR2 FVKESK. Here the CDR3 reads CASSQDRNTEAFF. Written as DNA, the CDR3 is TGTGCCAGCAGCCAAGATAGGAACACTGAAGCTTTCTTT.

CDR3 sequence reads: CASSRDRGWTGELFF. The CDR3 DNA reads as TGTGCCAGCAGTAGGGACAGGGGATGGACCGGGGAGCTGTTTTTT. V usage is TRBV6-1 and J usage is TRBJ2-2, with 10 bases fitting TRBD1. With V trimmed by 5 bases and J by 5 bases, 5 bases remained unmatched. This CDR3 is 15 amino acids long. In germline, CDR1 is MNHNS, CDR2 SASEGT.

The chain has TRBV7-6 and TRBJ2-7; D is perhaps TRBD2 (6 bases). Germline V gives CDR1 SGHVS, CDR2 FNYEAQ. The CDR3 is 14 residues long. V was shortened by 5 bases and J by 6 bases, with 17 bases between the two germline ends. CDR3 residues: CASSLGGPGAEQYF. The CDR3 DNA reads TGTGCCAGCAGCCTGGGGGGACCGGGCGCCGAGCAGTACTTC.